This T cell receptor (beta chain) emerged from a study of shared clonotypes between healthy human individuals. Under the authors' procedure: With immunoSEQ giving junction-only sequences and no quality scores, filtering differed. Sequencing was performed with immunoSEQ multiplex PCR; in TCRdb, only in-frame clones are kept and a portion is missing. V and J calls and clone size are copied from that table; D and trimming were computed from the DNA. The data show around 2,000,000 clones, 85% to 95% seen once. The CDR3 totals 20 residues. V lost 2 bases and J 6 bases, leaving 28 bases between the germline ends. CDR1 and CDR2 from the germline V gene are MDHEN and SYDVKM. All donors were healthy HIV-negative adults lacking recent acute infections or vaccinations.

This TCR was recovered from a man aged 18 to 30 in good health. The chain couples TRBV28 to TRBJ2-2, with D unclear. The sequencing input was naive CD4+ T cells sorted from blood. Subset defined: CD45RA+ positively selected. The CDR3 nucleotides read TGTGCCAGCAGTTTAAAGTCCCCACGGCCAGGATGGGCTGGCTCCGGGGAGCTGTTTTTT. Its translation: CASSLKSPRPGWAGSGELFF.